The clone carrying this TCR beta chain was seen repeatedly, ten times or more. The antigen is unknown. These data come from a study of neurological immune-mediated disorders. The germline CDR1 and CDR2 sequences are LNHDA and SQIVND (reference sequence). The CDR3 is 16 amino acids. V was shortened by 5 bases and J by 4 bases, with 20 bases between the two germline ends. 5'RACE with 10-nucleotide random UMIs produced the cDNA. Sequencing runs each generated in excess of 180 million TCR-beta sequences derived from 15-18 subjects. TCRdb re-called the 5' RACE reads with MiXCR, one entry per CDR3 protein. The data show under 35,000 distinct CDR3 sequences, about 1.4% seen once. General observations from the study: There were no CDR3 amino acid sequences shared by expanded clones across subjects, a result suggesting private repertoires in all groups. HTLV-1-associated myelopathy had the most TCR clonal expansion, whereas multiple sclerosis had the least (lower than in healthy controls).

The source material was PBMCs. This receptor was obtained from a young woman with multiple sclerosis. This rearrangement joins TRBV19 to TRBJ1-2, with TRBD1 as a possible D gene (6 bases). The CDR3 nucleotides are TGTGCCAGTAGTCCCCCCGGGACAAGGTCCTCCTATGGCTACACCTTC. It is translated as CASSPPGTRSSYGYTF.